This entry describes one T cell receptor beta chain. Its specificity is not known. The CDR3 spans 13 residues. CDR1 and CDR2 (germline): SEHNR, FQNEAQ (reference sequence). V was clipped by 5 bases and J by 5 bases; unmatched bases: 3. These data are taken from a study of somatic mutations in cytotoxic T cells in rheumatoid arthritis. The overall study: A subset of V beta antibody-stained T-cell populations was isolated by flow sorting, reaching nearly 100% purity, and this subset included V beta1+ cells that went on to TCRB sequencing.

Only in-frame clones appear in the TCRdb table, and some are missing; sequencing was by immunoSEQ multiplex PCR. The sample has roughly 2,200 clones, about 72% seen once. Study-wide points: Age-dependent increases in CD8+ clonality occurred in rheumatoid arthritis patients but not in healthy controls. Among rheumatoid arthritis patients and age-matched healthy controls, CD8+ T-cell clonality was not significantly different. Nobody adjusted the slight TRBV07 underrepresentation in rheumatoid arthritis patients for multiple comparisons.

The clonotype originates from a woman aged 40 to 49 with rheumatoid arthritis. The rearrangement joins TRBV7-9 to TRBJ2-7; TRBD1 aligns across 10 bases. Sample: CD8+ T cells sorted from blood. CDR3: CASSRGTGDEQYF. CDR3 DNA: TGTGCCAGCAGCCGAGGGACAGGGGACGAGCAGTACTTC.